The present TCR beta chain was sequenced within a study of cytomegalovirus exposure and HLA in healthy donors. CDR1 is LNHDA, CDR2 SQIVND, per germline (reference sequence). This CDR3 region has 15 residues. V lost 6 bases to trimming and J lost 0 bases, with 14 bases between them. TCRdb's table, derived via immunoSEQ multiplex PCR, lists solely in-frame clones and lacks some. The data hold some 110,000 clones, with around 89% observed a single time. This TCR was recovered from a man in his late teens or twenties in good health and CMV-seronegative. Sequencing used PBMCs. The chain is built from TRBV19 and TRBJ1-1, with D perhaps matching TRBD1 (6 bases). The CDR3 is CASSRQQGLNTEAFF. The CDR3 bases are TGTGCCAGTAGCCGACAACAGGGATTGAACACTGAAGCTTTCTTT.